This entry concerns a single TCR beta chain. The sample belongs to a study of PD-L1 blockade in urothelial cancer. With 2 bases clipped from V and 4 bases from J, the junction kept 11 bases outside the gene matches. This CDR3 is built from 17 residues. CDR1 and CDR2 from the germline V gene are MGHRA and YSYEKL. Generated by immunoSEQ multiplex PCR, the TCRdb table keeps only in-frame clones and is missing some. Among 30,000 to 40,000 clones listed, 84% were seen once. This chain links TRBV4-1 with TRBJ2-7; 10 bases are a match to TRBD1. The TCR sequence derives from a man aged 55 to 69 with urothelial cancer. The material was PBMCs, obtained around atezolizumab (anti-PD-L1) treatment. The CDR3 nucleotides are TGCGCCAGCAGCCAAAAGGGACAGGGGAGTTTCATGTACGAGCAGTACTTC. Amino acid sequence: CASSQKGQGSFMYEQYF.